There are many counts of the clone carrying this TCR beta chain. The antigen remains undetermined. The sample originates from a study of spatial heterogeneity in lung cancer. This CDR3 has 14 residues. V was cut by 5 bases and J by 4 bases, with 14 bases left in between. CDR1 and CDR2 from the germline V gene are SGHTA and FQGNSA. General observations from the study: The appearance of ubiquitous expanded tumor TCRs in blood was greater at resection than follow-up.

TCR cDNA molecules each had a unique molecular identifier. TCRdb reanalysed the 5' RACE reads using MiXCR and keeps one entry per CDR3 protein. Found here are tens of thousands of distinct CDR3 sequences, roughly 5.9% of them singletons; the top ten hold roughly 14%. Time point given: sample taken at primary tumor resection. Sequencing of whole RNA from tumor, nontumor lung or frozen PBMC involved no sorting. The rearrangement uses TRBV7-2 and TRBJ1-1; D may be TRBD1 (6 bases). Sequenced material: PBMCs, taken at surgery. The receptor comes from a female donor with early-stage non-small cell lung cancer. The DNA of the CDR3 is TGTGCCAGCAGCGAACTTACAGGGTTCACTGAAGCTTTCTTT. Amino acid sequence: CASSELTGFTEAFF.